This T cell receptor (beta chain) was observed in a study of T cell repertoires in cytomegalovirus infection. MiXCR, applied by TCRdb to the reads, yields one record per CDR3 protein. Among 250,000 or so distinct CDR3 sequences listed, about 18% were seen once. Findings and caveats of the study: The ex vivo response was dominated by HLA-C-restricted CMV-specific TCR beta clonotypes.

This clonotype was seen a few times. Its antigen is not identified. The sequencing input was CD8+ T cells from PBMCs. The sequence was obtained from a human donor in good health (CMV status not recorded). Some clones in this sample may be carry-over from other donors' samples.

The CDR3 sequence is CSVTAPGQQYEQYF. Here the CDR3 DNA reads TGCAGCGTTACGGCTCCGGGACAGCAATACGAGCAGTACTTC. The rearrangement joins TRBV29-1 to TRBJ2-7; 7 bases agree with TRBD1. This CDR3 has 14 amino acids. Germline values: CDR1 SQVTM, CDR2 ANQGSEA. J gave up 4 bases and V 5 bases, and 11 bases lay outside the gene matches.